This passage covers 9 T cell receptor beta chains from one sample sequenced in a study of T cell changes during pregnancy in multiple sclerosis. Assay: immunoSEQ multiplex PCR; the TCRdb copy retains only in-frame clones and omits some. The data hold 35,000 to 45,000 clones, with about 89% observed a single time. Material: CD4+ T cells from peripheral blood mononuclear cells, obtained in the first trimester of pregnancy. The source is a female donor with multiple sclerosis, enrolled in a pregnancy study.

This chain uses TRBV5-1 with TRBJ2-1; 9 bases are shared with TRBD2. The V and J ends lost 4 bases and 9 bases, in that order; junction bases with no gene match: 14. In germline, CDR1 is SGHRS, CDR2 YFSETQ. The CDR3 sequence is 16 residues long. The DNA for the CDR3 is TGCGCCAGCAGCGCAACCGCCGGGACTAGCCGCCGTGAGCAGTTCTTC. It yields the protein CASSATAGTSRREQFF.

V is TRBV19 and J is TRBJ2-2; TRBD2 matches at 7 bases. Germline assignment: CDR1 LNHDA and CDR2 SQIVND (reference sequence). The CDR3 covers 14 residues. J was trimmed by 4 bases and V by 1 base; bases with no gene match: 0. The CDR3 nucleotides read TGTGCCAGTAGTATAGCGGGAGGCACCGGGGAGCTGTTTTTT. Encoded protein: CASSIAGGTGELFF.

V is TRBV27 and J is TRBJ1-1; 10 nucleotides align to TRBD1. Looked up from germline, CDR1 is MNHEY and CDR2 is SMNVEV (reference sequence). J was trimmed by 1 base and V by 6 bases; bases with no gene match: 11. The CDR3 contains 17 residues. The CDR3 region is CASRRIRDRGSNTEAFF. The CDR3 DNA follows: TGTGCCAGCAGGCGAATCCGGGACAGGGGCTCGAACACTGAAGCTTTCTTT.

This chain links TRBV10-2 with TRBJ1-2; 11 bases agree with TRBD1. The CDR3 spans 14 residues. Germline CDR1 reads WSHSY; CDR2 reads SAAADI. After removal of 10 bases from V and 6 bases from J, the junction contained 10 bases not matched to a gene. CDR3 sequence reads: CATKGTGGSDGYTF. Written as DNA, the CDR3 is TGCGCCACCAAGGGGACAGGGGGTTCGGATGGCTACACCTTC.

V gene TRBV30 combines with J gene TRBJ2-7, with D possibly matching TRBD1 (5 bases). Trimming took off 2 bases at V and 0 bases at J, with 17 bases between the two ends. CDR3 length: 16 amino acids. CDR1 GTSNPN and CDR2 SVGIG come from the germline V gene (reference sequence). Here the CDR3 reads CAWSPTDSRPSYEQYF. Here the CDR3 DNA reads TGTGCCTGGAGTCCCACCGACAGCCGTCCCTCCTACGAGCAGTACTTC. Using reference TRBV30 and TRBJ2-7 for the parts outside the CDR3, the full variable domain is SQTIHQWPATLVQPVGSPLSLECTVEGTSNPNLYWYRQAAGRGLQLLFYSVGIGQISSEVPQNLSASRPQDRQFILSSKKLLLSDSGFYLCAWSPTDSRPSYEQYFGPGTRLTVT.

This chain's CDR3 is CASSLNRDYNEQFF. The CDR3 DNA is TGTGCCAGTAGTTTAAACAGGGACTACAATGAGCAGTTCTTC. The rearrangement uses TRBV19 and TRBJ2-1; the D gene is possibly TRBD1 (6 bases). V was pared by 5 bases and J by 3 bases, with 11 bases between. The CDR3 totals 14 residues. Germline V gene data show CDR1 as LNHDA and CDR2 as SQIVND (reference sequence).

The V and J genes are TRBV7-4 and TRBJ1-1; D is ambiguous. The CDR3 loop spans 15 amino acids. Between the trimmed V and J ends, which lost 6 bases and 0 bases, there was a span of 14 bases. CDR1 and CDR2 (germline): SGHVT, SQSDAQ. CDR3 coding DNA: TGTGCCAGCAGTATCTGGGCAGAAATGAACACTGAAGCTTTCTTT. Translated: CASSIWAEMNTEAFF.

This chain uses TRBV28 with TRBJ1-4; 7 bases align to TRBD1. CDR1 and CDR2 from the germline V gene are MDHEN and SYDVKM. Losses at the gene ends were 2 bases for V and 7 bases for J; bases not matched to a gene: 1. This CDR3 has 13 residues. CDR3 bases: TGTGCCAGCAGTTTAGACAGGGTTGAAAAACTGTTTTTT. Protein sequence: CASSLDRVEKLFF.

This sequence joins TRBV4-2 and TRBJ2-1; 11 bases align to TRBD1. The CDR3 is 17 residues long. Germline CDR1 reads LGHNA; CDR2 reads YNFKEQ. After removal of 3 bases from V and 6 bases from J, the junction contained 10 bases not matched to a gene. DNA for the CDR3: TGTGCCAGCAGCCAGCCCAGGGGGGGACAGGGGGGCAATGAGCAGTTCTTC. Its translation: CASSQPRGGQGGNEQFF.